This T cell receptor beta chain was captured in a study of T cells in Graves' hyperthyroidism and ophthalmopathy. Study observations and caveats: Most thyroid clonotypes that were expanded above 0.001 also turned up in blood.

V dropped 4 bases and J dropped 2 bases, with 15 bases sitting between them. There are 15 residues in the CDR3. As to this clonotype: Its antigen remains unknown.

What was amplified from RNA transcripts were TCR beta CDR3 regions. An initial round of RT-PCR targeting the TCR CDR3 relied on the HTBI primer set. TCRdb reprocessed the multiplex PCR reads with MiXCR, giving one entry per CDR3 protein. The sample contains 400,000 to 600,000 distinct CDR3 sequences, around 21% of which appear only once. Sequenced material: blood. The rearrangement joins TRBV12-3 or TRBV12-4 to TRBJ2-7; D is perhaps TRBD1 (6 bases). This receptor was obtained from a man in his late teens or twenties with Graves' hyperthyroidism. CDR3 sequence reads: CASSSGALAPYEQYF. The CDR3 DNA follows: TGTGCCAGCAGTTCAGGGGCCCTCGCCCCCTACGAGCAGTACTTC.